This T cell receptor (beta chain) came from a study of graft-versus-host responses after intestinal transplantation (dated by TCRdb to the early 2020s). The study in broad terms: Recipients received multivisceral, liver-intestinal, or isolated intestinal transplants. Alloreactive clones were identified by sequencing pre-transplant mixed lymphocyte reaction products and comparing these products with unstimulated pre-transplant donor and recipient T cells. Donor T cell macrochimerism was defined as a peak of at least 4% donor T cells among recipient peripheral blood mononuclear cells. Anti-thymocyte globulin induction was given to all recipients, followed by maintenance tacrolimus and steroids for about 3 years. Rather than going through the commercial service, samples from a few later patients were sequenced in-house on an Illumina MiSeq and processed with MiXCR. Bulk TCR-beta CDR3 sequencing was used to track graft-versus-host and host-versus-graft alloreactive T cell clones in the graft, circulation and bone marrow after intestinal transplantation. Of the approximately 24 intestinal transplant recipients enrolled in the cohort, one of whom was a retransplant, a few patients without pretransplant specimens were excluded. Broad study findings and their caveats: Conclusions were limited by the relatively low number and heterogeneity of intestinal transplant patients. GvH clones were found in recipient bone marrow, and some of the GvH clones appeared earlier in ileal mucosa or blood, which is consistent with an intestinal mucosal origin. High GvH to HvG T cell clonal ratios were observed in the allografts of patients with donor T cell macrochimerism. Early after transplant, peak levels of circulating GvH clones were associated with declines in HvG clones.

The protocol used for the library was the immunoSEQ multiplex PCR assay. For most patients, genomic DNA was isolated using the Qiagen DNeasy Blood and Tissue Kit and was shipped frozen to Adaptive Biotechnologies for TCR sequencing. For most patients, genomic DNA was subjected to high-throughput TCR-beta CDR3 sequencing by Adaptive Biotechnologies. The study's own analysis went as follows. Adaptive's ImmunoSEQ software supplied the TCR sequencing data for 18 patients, while MiXCR and VDJtools were used to process a few other patients. CD4 versus CD8 sorting errors were corrected by removing sequences found in both subsets at a frequency ratio below 5:1. Because the origin of CDR3 nucleotide sequences shared between donor and recipient could not be assigned, those sequences were removed. At least 2-fold expansion over unstimulated cells and a minimum CFSE-low frequency of 0.002% (template counts) or 0.001% (read counts) were required for clones to be classified as alloreactive. Clones were considered mappable if detected in sequenced pre-transplant spleen, lymph node, or MLR CFSE-low populations of the donor or recipient. The cumulative frequency of alloreactive clones was calculated as a percentage of all sequences, weighted by copy number. The table comes from immuneACCESS by way of TCRdb, which keeps in-frame sequences with V and J called. Part of the clones is missing from these tables; in studies checked, under half for an unresolved V gene and the rest for unknown reasons. V, J and clone size reflect that table, while D and trimming were determined from the DNA. For this sample the table gives 150,000 or so clones, of which around nine tenths were detected only once. In total, the top ten clones hold 0.19% of the sample.

The time point label, read with the paper, signifies: cells obtained before transplantation from donor or recipient. CD3+CD4+ and CD3+CD8+ populations were FACS-sorted from unstimulated pre-transplant donor and recipient cells taken from spleen or lymph nodes. A word on this clone: Which antigen it targets is not known. Per-base quality was not reported, and no clone a single base away is much larger than it.

Clipping removes 1 base from V and 1 base from J, with 6 as the unmatched junction base count. The germline V gene (reference sequence) provides CDR1 SGHNT and CDR2 YYREEE. Including cysteine and phenylalanine, the CDR3 has 17 amino acids. The only DNA kept is the CDR3, 51 bases in frame from the first base. The clonotype was recovered from a human donor who received an intestinal transplant. Sequences were derived from unstimulated CD4+ T cells sorted from spleen or lymph node cells, sampled before intestinal transplant. Here the chain combines TRBV5-4 and TRBJ2-1; 9 bases in between match TRBD2. This receptor has the CDR3 CASSLRLLAGSYNEQFF. DNA sequence: TGTGCCAGCAGCTTGAGGTTACTAGCGGGTTCCTACAATGAGCAGTTCTTC.